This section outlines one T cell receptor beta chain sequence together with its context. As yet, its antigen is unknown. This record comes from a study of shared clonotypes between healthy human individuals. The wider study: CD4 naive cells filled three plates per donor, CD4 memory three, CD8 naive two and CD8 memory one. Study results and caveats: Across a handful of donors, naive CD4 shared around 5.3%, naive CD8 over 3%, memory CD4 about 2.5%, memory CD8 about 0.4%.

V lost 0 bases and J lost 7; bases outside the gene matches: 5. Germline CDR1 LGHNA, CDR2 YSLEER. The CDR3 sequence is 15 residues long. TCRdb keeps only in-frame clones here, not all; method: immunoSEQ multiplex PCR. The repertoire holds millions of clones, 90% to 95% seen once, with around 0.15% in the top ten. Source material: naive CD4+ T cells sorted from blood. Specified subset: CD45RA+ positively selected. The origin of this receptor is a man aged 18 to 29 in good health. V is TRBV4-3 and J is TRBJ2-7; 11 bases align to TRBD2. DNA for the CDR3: TGCGCCAGCAGCCAAGAAGAGGGGACTAGCGGAGAGCAGTACTTC. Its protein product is CASSQEEGTSGEQYF.